This note documents a single TCR beta chain sequence. The antigen it recognizes is unknown. Base qualities are not at hand, and no much larger clone is one base apart. The CDR3 measures 14 amino acids from cysteine to phenylalanine. This entry keeps only the CDR3 DNA: 42 bases, framed from base 1. This specimen comes from a study of T cells in Graves' hyperthyroidism and ophthalmopathy (dated by TCRdb to between 2017 and 2020). About the full investigation: TCR V-J signatures able to tell the groups apart were searched for in a discovery cohort of about a hundred patients, of whom around 42 had Graves' ophthalmopathy and 57 had stable Graves' hyperthyroidism. The paper describes TCR Vbeta CDR3 sequencing of 140 or so peripheral blood samples, made up of approximately 40 ophthalmopathy patients, some 76 hyperthyroidism patients and roughly 17 progressor patients. The study also compared thyroid tissue and blood T-cell repertoires from 5 to 7 Graves' hyperthyroidism patients. The 75 to 100 discovery patients were randomly divided into training and test sets at a 7:3 ratio. After sampling, hyperthyroidism patients received methimazole starting at 30 mg daily, and ophthalmopathy patients received high-dose intravenous methylprednisolone. An independent validation cohort of under 20 hyperthyroidism patients and 17 patients who later progressed to ophthalmopathy tested prospective prediction of ophthalmopathy.

The research as a whole found: In cross-validation, a model built on a 13 V-J signature told ophthalmopathy apart from stable hyperthyroidism with approximately 90% sensitivity and around 83% specificity, and in testing the same model reached 80%/75%. In validation, the model predicted progression to ophthalmopathy a median of about 6.5 months before onset, with roughly 70% sensitivity and 72.22% specificity. Most expanded thyroid clonotypes (frequency above 0.001) were also detected in blood, a finding suggesting that blood repertoires may reflect thyroid immune responses. Sample size was not statistically predetermined, and investigators were not blinded to group allocation.

Exclusion was applied to patients with uncontrolled infections, other autoimmune diseases, pregnancy or lactation. Diagnoses were based on clinical symptoms, serum thyroxine and TRAb, thyroid ultrasound and orbital computed tomography. Total RNA was extracted using Trizol reagent, and RNA quality was assessed on an Agilent 2100 Bioanalyzer. Amplification of TCR beta CDR3 regions was carried out from RNA transcripts. For the first round of RT-PCR on the TCR CDR3, the HTBI primer set was used together with the Qiagen OneStep RT-PCR kit. The libraries were constructed in a second round of multiplex PCR and then size-selected and purified. The libraries were sequenced on an Illumina HiSeq2000 using paired-end 100 bp reads. In the original analysis: SOAPnuke was used to process the raw data, throwing out any read that contained adapters or uncalled bases, had a mean Phred below 15, or lacked an exact constant-primer or identifier match. High-quality paired reads were merged with COPE v1.2.5, and unique nucleotide sequences were defined as clonotypes. MiTCR v1.1 was used to align clonotypes to the IMGT TRBV, TRBD and TRBJ reference segments. Only V-J combinations with frequency above 0.0001, covering about 99% of repertoires, were analysed. The TCS score was defined as F50 (clonal expansion) divided by E x V (chaos), with BLOSUM62-based TCRdist calculated between CDR3 peptides within each V-J. Welch's t-statistics and random forest reduced some 510 V-J features to roughly 13, which were used in a naive Bayes classifier (R e1071). Thyroid-blood repertoire similarity was quantified with the Morisita-Horn index. TCRdb reanalyzed the raw reads on its own, using fastp at Q25 for trimming and MiXCR for clone calling, and kept in-frame beta chains. Every entry covers one CDR3 protein and lists the most common genes and DNA from its rows. What appears here as the V and J calls and clone size reflects TCRdb's work, not the paper's. The sample table holds 480,000 or so distinct CDR3 sequences, of which over 45% were seen once. About two fifths of the sample is in the top ten clones.

The receptor chain draws on TRBV21-1 and TRBJ1-2; the DNA was not used to check the table's D call, TRBD1. TRBV21-1 is a known pseudogene. The receptor comes from an adult woman with Graves' disease, either hyperthyroidism or ophthalmopathy (not recorded which). The sequencing input was peripheral blood or thyroid tissue (not recorded which). The encoded CDR3 is CASSKGHPNDGYTF. The DNA is as follows: TGTGCCAGCAGCAAGGGACATCCCAACGATGGCTACACCTTC.